The TCR beta chain under discussion was sequenced for a study of cytomegalovirus exposure and HLA in healthy donors. Study outcomes and limitations: In a later analysis, 17,000 or so TCR beta sequences were associated with HLA alleles at 0.05 false discovery rate. The classifier reportedly diagnosed cytomegalovirus status with high specificity and sensitivity.

The PCR contained 60 Vbeta and 13 Jbeta primers. The method was immunoSEQ multiplex PCR; TCRdb's version includes in-frame clones alone and lacks a portion of them. Its clone listing holds about 72,000 clones. Points on this clone: Its target is unknown.

V lost 3 bases and J lost 2, with 12 bases in between. This CDR3 comprises 15 residues. The germline CDR1 and CDR2 sequences are MNHNS and SASEGT. Sequenced: PBMCs. This receptor was taken from a woman in her thirties or forties in good health and CMV-seropositive. J is TRBJ2-3 and V is TRBV6-1; a possible D gene is TRBD1 (5 bases). The CDR3 DNA sequence: TGTGCCAGCAGTGACAACGACAGAGACACAGATACGCAGTATTTT. This sequence encodes CASSDNDRDTDTQYF.